This T cell receptor (beta chain) was captured by sequencing in a study of neurological immune-mediated disorders. The wider study: Within the group of 34 multiple sclerosis patients, approximately 31 were relapsing-remitting, while 3 were secondary progressive.

TCRdb independently ran MiXCR on the 5' RACE reads; one entry per CDR3 protein. The table shows about 80,000 distinct CDR3 sequences, with around 6% occurring only once. Findings of the study overall: TCR clonal expansion peaked in HTLV-1-associated myelopathy patients and was lowest in multiple sclerosis patients.

As to time point: longitudinal time-point 2. PBMCs stored at -80 C, 2 million in total, were the source of the unsorted libraries. CDR1 MDHEN and CDR2 SYDVKM come from the germline V gene. After removal of 6 bases from V and 11 bases from J, the junction contained 7 bases not matched to a gene. This CDR3 is 11 amino acids long. This clonotype was recorded at least ten times. Its antigen is not identified. The rearrangement uses TRBV28 and TRBJ2-7, with 7 bases lining up with TRBD2. The material sequenced was PBMCs. The clonotype was recovered from an older woman with multiple sclerosis. CDR3 loop: CASSPGRGEYF. The CDR3 DNA follows: TGTGCCAGCAGCCCGGGACGGGGGGAGTACTTC.